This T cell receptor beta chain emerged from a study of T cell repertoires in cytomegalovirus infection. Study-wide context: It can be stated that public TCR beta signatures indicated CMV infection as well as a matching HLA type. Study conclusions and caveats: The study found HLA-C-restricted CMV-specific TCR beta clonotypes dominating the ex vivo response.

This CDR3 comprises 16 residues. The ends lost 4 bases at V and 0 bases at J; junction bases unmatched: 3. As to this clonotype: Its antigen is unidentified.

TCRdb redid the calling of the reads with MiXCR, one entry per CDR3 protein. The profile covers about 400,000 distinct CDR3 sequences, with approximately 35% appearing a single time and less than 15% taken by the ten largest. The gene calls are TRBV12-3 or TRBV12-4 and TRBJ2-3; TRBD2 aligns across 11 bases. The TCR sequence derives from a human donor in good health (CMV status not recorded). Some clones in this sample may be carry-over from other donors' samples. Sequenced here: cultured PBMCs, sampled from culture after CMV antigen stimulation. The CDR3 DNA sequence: TGTGCCAGCAGTTCTTGGACTAGCGGGAGCACAGATACGCAGTATTTT. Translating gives CASSSWTSGSTDTQYF.